This TCR beta chain originates from a study of regulatory T cells in long-lasting Graves disease (dated by TCRdb to the early 2020s). Regarding the complete study: Antithyroid drugs had been taken for less than 3 months by newly diagnosed Graves' disease patients. Persistent Graves' disease patients were compared with newly diagnosed Graves' disease patients by peripheral blood TCR sequencing and RNA sequencing. The study was registered as a clinical trial and conducted in China. A total of roughly 33 samples were covered by TCR sequencing, comprising about 13 persistent and around 20 newly diagnosed Graves' disease patients.

Library prep was done by multiplex PCR. The instrument given in TCRdb is Illumina HiSeq 4000. CDR3 regions were amplified by Arm-PCR with iRepertoire HTBI primers to construct TCR beta libraries. Gel purification was performed on PCR products prior to sequencing. As for how the authors treated the data: A total of 62 TRBV and some 15 TRBJ segments were identified across samples and were used for gene usage analysis of CDR3 amino acid clonotypes. Filtered high-quality paired reads were merged into contigs using COPE and FqMerger. BLAST was used to align contigs to IMGT TRBV, TRBD and TRBJ reference genes, and CDR3 was defined according to IMGT. Highly expanded clones were defined as clonotypes with a frequency above 0.1%. Shannon entropy served as the measure of repertoire diversity, while the Gini coefficient captured V-J evenness. A clonotype found in more than one individual was treated as public. TCRdb trimmed public reads at Q25 via fastp, called clones via MiXCR and kept in-frame beta chains. Records with the same CDR3 protein are collapsed into one entry carrying the most frequent genes and DNA. The V and J calls here are based on TCRdb, not the publication. The sample includes about 530,000 distinct CDR3 sequences, with about 16% observed a single time. Around a quarter of the sample rests with the top ten.

Sequences SQVTM (CDR1) and ANQGSEA (CDR2) are obtained from the germline V gene. V is reduced by 6 bases and J by 3 bases, leaving a spacing of 8 bases between them. Taken from cysteine to phenylalanine, the CDR3 has 11 residues. Only CDR3 DNA remains: 33 bases, in frame from the first base. Of note for this clonotype: What antigen it recognizes has not been identified. No much larger clonotype is one base removed from it; base qualities were not supplied.

Points the paper makes about the study in general: As a limitation, the authors acknowledged that the small sample size may reduce accuracy. Compared with newly diagnosed patients, patients with persistent Graves' disease had lower TCR Shannon entropy and fewer highly expanded clones, which suggests clonal expansion. Sequencing and analysis were restricted to the TCR beta chain. Patients with persistent disease shared more public clonotypes (approximately 2,500) than newly diagnosed patients did (approximately 1,000). TRBV28, TRBJ1-2 and TRBJ2-5 were preferentially used in persistent disease, while TRBV20-1 and TRBJ2-1 were favored in newly diagnosed disease. Peripheral blood alone was examined, since thyroid tissue, which constituted the primary lesion, could not be accessed.

This specimen's time point label, per the study, means: newly diagnosed GD, antithyroid drugs for less than 3 months. For both TCR sequencing and RNA sequencing, RNA was extracted from PBMCs using TRIzol. The diagnosis of Graves' disease followed American Thyroid Association guidelines. The patients came from an endocrinology department in Xi'an, China. Each patient gave roughly 10 milliliters of peripheral blood, collected in an EDTA anticoagulant tube. Ficoll Paque Plus density gradient separation was used to isolate PBMCs, and no further T cell sorting was performed. An Agilent 2100 Bioanalyzer and agarose gel were used to assess RNA quality, and a NanoDrop 2000 was used to measure RNA concentration. These data were likewise used in another study, on T cells in Graves' hyperthyroidism and ophthalmopathy. The second source states: A patient counted as having stable Graves' hyperthyroidism if no progression to ophthalmopathy occurred over 18 months of follow-up. Hyperthyroidism patients were aged 18 to 65 years and newly diagnosed, with disease duration of less than 2 months. Any patient with an uncontrolled infection, another autoimmune disease, pregnancy or lactation was excluded. Clinical symptoms, serum thyroxine and TRAb, thyroid ultrasound, and orbital computed tomography formed the basis for the diagnoses. The first round of RT-PCR for the TCR CDR3 was performed with the HTBI primer set and the Qiagen OneStep RT-PCR kit. Most expanded thyroid clonotypes (frequency above 0.001) were also detected in blood, a finding suggesting that blood repertoires may reflect thyroid immune responses. A 13 V-J signature model separated ophthalmopathy from stable hyperthyroidism, with about 90% sensitivity and 81.08% specificity in cross-validation and 80%/75% in testing. In validation, the model predicted progression to ophthalmopathy a median of about 6 months before onset, with approximately 71% sensitivity and almost 75% specificity. To identify distinguishing TCR V-J signatures, a discovery cohort of around 98 patients was used, comprising some 45 with Graves' ophthalmopathy and around 57 with stable Graves' hyperthyroidism. An independent validation cohort of under 20 hyperthyroidism patients and approximately 16 patients who later progressed to ophthalmopathy tested prospective prediction of ophthalmopathy. The 100 discovery patients were divided at random into training and test sets in a 7:3 ratio. The study also compared thyroid tissue and blood T-cell repertoires from 5 to 7 Graves' hyperthyroidism patients. After sampling, hyperthyroidism patients received methimazole starting at 30 mg daily, and ophthalmopathy patients received high-dose intravenous methylprednisolone. The libraries were constructed in a second round of multiplex PCR and then size-selected and purified. Paired-end sequencing of the libraries was performed with 100 bp reads on an Illumina HiSeq2000. SOAPnuke was used to process the raw data, with reads discarded if the reads contained adapters or uncalled bases, had a mean Phred below 15, or lacked an exact constant-primer or identifier match. COPE v1.2.5 was used to merge high-quality paired reads, and clonotypes were defined as unique nucleotide sequences. MiTCR v1.1 was used to align the clonotypes against IMGT TRBV, TRBD and TRBJ reference segments. Analysis was restricted to V-J combinations with a frequency above 0.0001, which covered roughly 99% of repertoires. A TCS score was defined as the ratio between F50 (clonal expansion) and ExV (chaos), using BLOSUM62-based TCRdist between CDR3 peptides within each V-J. Welch's t-statistics and random forest reduced fewer than 550 V-J features to 10 to 15, which were used in a naive Bayes classifier (R e1071). Sample size was not statistically predetermined, and blinding of investigators to group allocation was not performed. The paper reports TCR Vbeta CDR3 sequencing of some 140 peripheral blood samples: under 45 ophthalmopathy, under 85 hyperthyroidism and around 17 progressor patients.

The clonotype comes from a woman aged 40-65 years with Graves disease. Donor details come from another sample of the same person, matched by shared clones. The V gene is TRBV29-1 and the J gene is TRBJ1-1; the D gene assignment is ambiguous. Source: peripheral blood mononuclear cells (PBMCs), taken at new diagnosis, from a patient treated with antithyroid drugs. The encoded CDR3 is CSVTADTEAFF. The base sequence is TGCAGCGTAACGGCCGACACTGAAGCTTTCTTT.